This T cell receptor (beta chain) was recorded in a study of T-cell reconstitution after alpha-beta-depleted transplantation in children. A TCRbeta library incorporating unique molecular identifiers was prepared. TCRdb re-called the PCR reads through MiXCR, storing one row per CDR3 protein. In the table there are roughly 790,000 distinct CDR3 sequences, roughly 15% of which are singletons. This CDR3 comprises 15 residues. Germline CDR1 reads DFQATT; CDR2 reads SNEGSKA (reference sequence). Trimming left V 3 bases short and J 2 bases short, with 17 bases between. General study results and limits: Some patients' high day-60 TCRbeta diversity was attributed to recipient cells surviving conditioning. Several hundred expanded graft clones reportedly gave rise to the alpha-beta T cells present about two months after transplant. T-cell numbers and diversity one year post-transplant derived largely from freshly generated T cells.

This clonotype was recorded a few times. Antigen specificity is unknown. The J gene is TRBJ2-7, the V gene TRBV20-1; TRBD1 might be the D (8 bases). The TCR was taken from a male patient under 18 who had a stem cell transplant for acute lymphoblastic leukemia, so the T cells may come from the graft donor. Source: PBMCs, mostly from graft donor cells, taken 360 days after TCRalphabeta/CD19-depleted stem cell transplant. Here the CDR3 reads CSARVTGGGPYEQYF. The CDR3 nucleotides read TGCAGTGCTAGGGTCACAGGGGGAGGGCCCTACGAGCAGTACTTC.